The subject of this entry is one T cell receptor beta chain. RNA extraction was followed by reverse transcription into cDNA, which acted as the sequencing template. Only in-frame clones appear in the TCRdb table, and some are missing; sequencing was by immunoSEQ multiplex PCR. The repertoire includes about 130,000 clones, roughly 61% of them detected once, and around 6.6% sits in the top ten. The sample comes from a study of CD8+ T cells in alopecia areata. About the study: The study gave treated patients oral tofacitinib at 5 to 10 mg twice daily. Tofacitinib treatment spanned 6 to 18 months, with 6 months off drug afterward.

V gave up 2 bases and J gave up 6 bases; unmatched junction bases: 7. Germline assignment: CDR1 SQVTM and CDR2 ANQGSEA. The CDR3 is 15 residues long. Lesional scalp punch biopsies and peripheral blood were collected from alopecia areata patients. Separation by sorting yielded CD4+ and CD8+ T cells from PBMCs. The chain recombines TRBV29-1 with TRBJ2-4, with 10 bases fitting TRBD1. The starting material was CD4+ T cells sorted from blood, obtained at week 0. This clonotype was sampled from a human donor with alopecia areata. The DNA for the CDR3 is TGCAGCGTTGAATTAACGGGACAGGGGAGAAACATTCAGTACTTC. Protein: CSVELTGQGRNIQYF. Looking up the rest from reference TRBV29-1 and TRBJ2-4 gives the full variable domain: SAVISQKPSRDICQRGTSLTIQCQVDSQVTMMFWYRQQPGQSLTLIATANQGSEATYESGFVIDKFPISRPNLTFSTLTVSNMSPEDSSIYLCSVELTGQGRNIQYFGAGTRLSVL.